This entry concerns a single T cell receptor beta chain. These data are taken from a study of PD-L1 blockade in urothelial cancer. Clones were read by immunoSEQ multiplex PCR, and TCRdb kept only the in-frame ones, dropping some. The sample shows about 36,000 clones, approximately 80% of them seen only once. The CDR3 is made up of 13 amino acids. The germline CDR1 and CDR2 sequences are MNHEY and SMNVEV (reference sequence). V was clipped by 5 bases and J by 7 bases, with 14 bases between them. The time point: peripheral blood 6 weeks after treatment start. The sequence was collected from a man between 40 and 49 years old with urothelial cancer. Sequences were derived from PBMCs, sampled around atezolizumab (anti-PD-L1) treatment. The chain employs TRBV27 and TRBJ1-2; D gene ambiguous. CDR3 sequence (DNA): TGTGCCAGCAGTCCCGGGGTCCGGGGTGGCTACACCTTC. Translating gives CASSPGVRGGYTF.